The clone carrying this T cell receptor (beta chain) was picked up a small number of times. Its antigen is still unknown. This sample is part of a study of identical twins. Study outcomes and limitations: Abundant beta clonotypes from cord blood had fewer insertions, unlike memory repertoires, which showed none. The study found weaker excess twin sharing in beta out-of-frame sequences.

MiXCR, applied by TCRdb to the 5' RACE reads, yields one record per CDR3 protein. The sample yields about 530,000 distinct CDR3 sequences, roughly 15% seen once. This CDR3 has 18 residues. The V end lost 5 bases, the J end lost 8 bases, and 28 bases lay between the germline ends. Germline loops: CDR1 SGHAT, CDR2 FQDESV (reference sequence). These sequences were also reported in another study, on yellow fever vaccine responses in identical twins.

This TCR was recovered from a young woman in good health. The material sequenced was CD4+ T cells sorted from blood. The chain combines TRBV11-1 with TRBJ2-1; D might be TRBD1 or TRBD2, each matching 5 bases. The CDR3 region is CASSPEPLAGTQDDEQFF. DNA of the CDR3: TGTGCCAGCAGCCCCGAACCCCTAGCCGGGACCCAGGACGATGAGCAGTTCTTC.